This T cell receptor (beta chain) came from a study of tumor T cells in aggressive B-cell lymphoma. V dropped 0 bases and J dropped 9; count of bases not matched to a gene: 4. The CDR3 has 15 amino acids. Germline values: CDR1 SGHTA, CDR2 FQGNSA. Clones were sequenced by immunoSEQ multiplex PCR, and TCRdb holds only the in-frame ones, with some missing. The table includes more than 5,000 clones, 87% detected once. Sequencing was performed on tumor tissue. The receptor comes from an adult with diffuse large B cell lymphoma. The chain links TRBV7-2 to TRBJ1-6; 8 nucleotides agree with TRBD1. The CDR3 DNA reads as TGTGCCAGCAGCTTAGCGGGACAGGACATTTCACCCCTCCACTTT. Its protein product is CASSLAGQDISPLHF.